The 12 T cell receptor beta chains below come from one sample, sequenced in a study of identical twins. TCRdb reprocessed the 5' RACE reads via MiXCR and lists one record per CDR3 protein. The sample shows 1.5 million to 2 million distinct CDR3 sequences, more than 30% of them seen only once. The material sequenced was cord blood. Source of these receptors: a newborn girl in good health.

There are many counts of this clonotype. The chain combines TRBV4-1 with TRBJ2-3; a weak D match, TRBD1 (6 bases). In germline, CDR1 is MGHRA, CDR2 YSYEKL. The CDR3 sequence is 17 residues long. V was trimmed by 1 base and J by 0 bases, leaving 14 bases between them. The CDR3 loop is CASSQVIIQGSTDTQYF. In nucleotides, the CDR3 is TGCGCCAGCAGCCAAGTAATTATCCAGGGGAGCACAGATACGCAGTATTTT.

Here the CDR3 DNA reads TGCGCCAGCAGTATCGCGGGGTACAATGAGCAGTTCTTC. Its translation: CASSIAGYNEQFF. The chain uses TRBV5-1 and TRBJ2-1; a possible D gene is TRBD2 (6 bases). Germline CDR1 is SGHRS and CDR2 is YFSETQ. V dropped 5 bases and J dropped 4 bases, with 10 bases sitting between them. The CDR3 sequence is 13 residues long.

As to this clonotype: This sequence may be a read error, since a much larger clone differs from it by one base. The chain combines TRBV12-3 or TRBV12-4 with TRBJ2-7; 10 bases align to TRBD1. The CDR3 runs 15 residues. J was trimmed by 5 bases and V by 6 bases; bases with no gene match: 10. The CDR3 loop is CASSSRQGAPHEQYF. CDR3 bases: TGTGCCAGCAGCTCTCGACAGGGGGCCCCCCACGAGCAGTACTTC.

This chain connects TRBV25-1 to TRBJ2-1, with D possibly TRBD2 on 7 matching bases. Germline CDR1 reads MGHDK; CDR2 reads SYGVNS. The CDR3 totals 17 residues. With 1 base removed from V and 0 bases from J, the gap between germline ends came to 13 bases. The CDR3 sequence is CASSEFPAGASYNEQFF. In DNA form, the CDR3 reads TGTGCCAGCAGTGAATTTCCCGCGGGGGCCTCCTACAATGAGCAGTTCTTC.

The rearrangement joins TRBV28 to TRBJ2-7; the D gene is possibly TRBD1 (6 bases). The CDR3 extends over 13 amino acids. Trimming pared 5 bases from V and 7 bases from J, leaving 15 bases between. Germline-derived CDR1 and CDR2 are MDHEN and SYDVKM. The DNA of the CDR3 is TGTGCCAGCAGTCTGATCAGGGGTGGGGAGCAGTACTTC. It encodes CASSLIRGGEQYF.

V is TRBV6-1 and J is TRBJ2-2; perhaps TRBD1 as D (6 bases). This CDR3 region has 14 residues. Germline lookup yields CDR1 MNHNS and CDR2 SASEGT. V was trimmed by 3 bases and J by 5 bases, leaving 10 bases between them. CDR3 in amino acids: CASSEIRGTGELFF. The CDR3 DNA reads as TGTGCCAGCAGTGAGATCAGGGGAACCGGGGAGCTGTTTTTT.

The chain combines TRBV28 with TRBJ2-3; the match to TRBD2 covers 7 bases. This CDR3 comprises 13 residues. J was trimmed by 8 bases and V by 8 bases; bases with no gene match: 10. CDR1 is MDHEN and CDR2 is SYDVKM in the germline V gene. The CDR3 nucleotides read TGTGCCAGCCGCGGGCTAGCGGTGGGTACGCAGTATTTT. This translates into CASRGLAVGTQYF.

The chain uses TRBV6-5 and TRBJ1-5, with 7 bases lining up with TRBD1. Trimming removed 4 bases from V and 0 bases from J; junction bases left unmatched: 9. The CDR3 length is 17 residues. Germline CDR1 MNHEY, CDR2 SVGAGI. CDR3 DNA sequence: TGTGCCAGCAGTTCGGGTACAGGGGTAGATAGCAATCAGCCCCAGCATTTT. Translating it yields CASSSGTGVDSNQPQHF.

The chain couples TRBV6-5 to TRBJ1-1; 11 bases match TRBD1. V trimming: 6 bases; J trimming: 4 bases; junction bases outside the gene matches: 7. The CDR3 is made up of 15 amino acids. Germline V gene lookup returns CDR1 MNHEY and CDR2 SVGAGI. The CDR3 sequence: CASRPGQGASTEAFF. The CDR3 DNA follows: TGTGCCAGCAGACCCGGACAGGGGGCGAGCACTGAAGCTTTCTTT.

There are a few counts of this clonotype. The chain links TRBV10-3 to TRBJ2-1, with 10 positions matching TRBD2. V dropped 5 bases and J dropped 4; count of bases not matched to a gene: 5. CDR3 size: 15 residues. Germline V gives CDR1 ENHRY, CDR2 SYGVKD. The CDR3 here is CAISSSGSWYNEQFF. Here the CDR3 DNA reads TGTGCCATCAGTTCTAGCGGGAGCTGGTACAATGAGCAGTTCTTC.

The chain recombines TRBV5-5 with TRBJ1-2; tentative D call: TRBD1 (5 bases). CDR1 and CDR2 (germline): SGHKS, YYEKEE (reference sequence). Trimming pared 2 bases from V and 5 bases from J, leaving 10 bases between. The CDR3 is made up of 13 amino acids. This CDR3 reads CASSLGTQYGYTF. In DNA, the CDR3 is TGTGCCAGCAGCTTAGGGACTCAGTATGGCTACACCTTC.

This clonotype was seen repeatedly, ten times or more. The chain combines TRBV20-1 with TRBJ2-3; D is undetermined. Looked up from germline, CDR1 is DFQATT and CDR2 is SNEGSKA (reference sequence). The length of the CDR3 is 11 residues. V lost 4 bases and J lost 2, with 4 bases in between. The DNA for the CDR3 is TGCAGTGCTATAGCCACAGATACGCAGTATTTT. This encodes CSAIATDTQYF.